Below are 23 T cell receptor beta chains sequenced from a single sample in a study of shared clonotypes between healthy human individuals. Clones were read by immunoSEQ multiplex PCR, and TCRdb kept only the in-frame ones, dropping some. The table shows some 1.4 million clones, with more than 95% occurring only once. The source material was naive CD4+ T cells sorted from blood. Subset described: CD45RA+ positively selected. The receptors were sampled from a man aged 25 to 40 in good health.

The chain employs TRBV29-1 and TRBJ2-1, with 9 bases lining up with TRBD2. J gave up 5 bases and V 5 bases, and 7 bases lay outside the gene matches. CDR1 and CDR2 from the germline V gene are SQVTM and ANQGSEA. This CDR3 is 14 amino acids long. The CDR3 region is CSVRGRARNNEQFF. CDR3 bases: TGCAGCGTTCGCGGGAGGGCCAGAAACAATGAGCAGTTCTTC.

The chain's CDR3 is CASSSRTSGRSTDTQYF. CDR3 DNA sequence: TGTGCCAGCAGCTCCCGGACTAGCGGGAGGTCGACAGATACGCAGTATTTT. The gene calls are TRBV9 and TRBJ2-3; TRBD2 matches 14 bases. CDR1 is SGDLS and CDR2 is YYNGEE in the germline V gene. Trimming took 4 bases from V and 3 from J; bases not matched to a gene: 7. The CDR3 is 17 amino acids.

This rearrangement joins TRBV6-1 to TRBJ1-2; D is unclear. Trimming stripped 6 bases from V and 4 bases from J, with 15 bases between. The length of the CDR3 is 14 residues. Germline CDR1 reads MNHNS; CDR2 reads SASEGT. The CDR3, as DNA: TGTGCCAGCAGAGCACCGCGGACGGGCTATGGCTACACCTTC. The encoded protein is CASRAPRTGYGYTF.

The V call is TRBV11-1, the J call TRBJ2-7; TRBD1 matches at 9 bases. V dropped 5 bases and J dropped 6; count of bases not matched to a gene: 8. The CDR3 is 14 amino acids. Per the germline V gene, CDR1 is SGHAT and CDR2 is FQDESV (reference sequence). The CDR3 DNA sequence: TGTGCCAGCAGCCTGGGACAGGGTGCTGGCGAGCAGTACTTC. Translating gives CASSLGQGAGEQYF.

The chain uses TRBV10-3 and TRBJ2-7, with D maybe TRBD2 (7 bases). The CDR3 covers 14 residues. Per germline, CDR1 ENHRY and CDR2 SYGVKD. CDR3 DNA: TGTGCTTCCGCCGGGGAGGGGGTCTCCTACGAGCAGTACTTC. It is translated as CASAGEGVSYEQYF.

V usage is TRBV6-5 and J usage is TRBJ2-7; D might be TRBD2 (5 bases). The CDR3 is made up of 14 amino acids. The V end was cut by 2 bases, the J end by 3 bases, with 11 bases between. CDR1 MNHEY and CDR2 SVGAGI come from the germline V gene. CDR3 in amino acids: CASSYRRADYEQYF. The CDR3, as DNA: TGTGCCAGCAGTTACAGGCGAGCGGACTACGAGCAGTACTTC.

This rearrangement joins TRBV4-3 to TRBJ2-1, with a tentative D call TRBD2 (6 bases). The CDR3 covers 15 residues. Germline V CDR1 and CDR2: LGHNA, YSLEER. Deletions cut 1 base from V and 4 bases from J, with 11 bases between. The CDR3 DNA follows: TGCGCCAGCAGCCAAGGCACGACTAGTTACAATGAGCAGTTCTTC. Protein product: CASSQGTTSYNEQFF.

This rearrangement joins TRBV7-9 to TRBJ1-2; D is perhaps TRBD1 (6 bases). The CDR3 covers 13 residues. V shed 5 bases and J shed 5 bases, with 12 bases lying between them. Per germline, CDR1 SEHNR and CDR2 FQNEAQ (reference sequence). CDR3 DNA: TGTGCCAGCAGCCGGGACACGGATTATGGCTACACCTTC. Its protein is CASSRDTDYGYTF.

This sequence joins TRBV7-9 and TRBJ2-1; D is ambiguous. V lost 6 bases to trimming and J lost 3 bases, with 15 bases between them. The CDR3 totals 15 residues. Germline assignment: CDR1 SEHNR and CDR2 FQNEAQ (reference sequence). The CDR3 reads CASRLSSRDYNEQFF. The CDR3 bases are TGTGCCAGCAGATTGAGCTCCCGCGACTACAATGAGCAGTTCTTC.

This chain connects TRBV27 to TRBJ2-5; D possibly corresponds to TRBD1 (5 bases). The V gene lost 2 bases and the J gene lost 8 bases, with 9 bases spanning the gap. The CDR3 spans 12 residues. Looked up from germline, CDR1 is MNHEY and CDR2 is SMNVEV (reference sequence). The CDR3 nucleotides read TGTGCCAGCAGTTTAGGGGCCGGAACCCAGTACTTC. This codes for CASSLGAGTQYF.

This chain connects TRBV9 to TRBJ2-1; D is unresolved. The CDR3 is 16 residues long. CDR1 is SGDLS, CDR2 YYNGEE, per germline. V was clipped by 0 bases and J by 2 bases, with 12 bases between them. The CDR3 bases are TGTGCCAGCAGCGTAGCCGGAACAGAGACCTACAATGAGCAGTTCTTC. It yields the protein CASSVAGTETYNEQFF.

This rearrangement joins TRBV6-5 to TRBJ2-7; perhaps TRBD2 as D (6 bases). Germline V gives CDR1 MNHEY, CDR2 SVGAGI. V lost 1 base, J lost 3 bases, and 13 bases lay in between. This CDR3 is 15 amino acids long. CDR3 sequence: CASSYLGGTLYEQYF. CDR3 DNA: TGTGCCAGCAGTTACTTGGGCGGGACGCTCTACGAGCAGTACTTC.

The V call is TRBV5-4, the J call TRBJ1-4; the match to TRBD1 covers 8 bases. Germline loops: CDR1 SGHNT, CDR2 YYREEE (reference sequence). The CDR3 has 15 amino acids. V was clipped by 4 bases and J by 1 base; unmatched bases: 3. The CDR3 spells CASSRDRGTNEKLFF. In DNA, the CDR3 is TGTGCCAGCAGCAGAGACAGGGGAACTAATGAAAAACTGTTTTTT. Variable domain in full (rest from reference TRBV5-4 and TRBJ1-4): ETGVTQSPTHLIKTRGQQVTLRCSSQSGHNTVSWYQQALGQGPQFIFQYYREEENGRGNFPPRFSGLQFPNYSSELNVNALELDDSALYLCASSRDRGTNEKLFFGSGTQLSVL.

Comment on this clone: The same CDR3 arises from other DNA sequences in this sample as well. J is TRBJ2-7 and V is TRBV27; D remains unclear. Trimming shortened V by 4 bases and J by 2 bases, and 0 bases separated the two germline ends. The CDR3 extends over 10 amino acids. CDR1 and CDR2 (germline): MNHEY, SMNVEV (reference sequence). CDR3 protein: CASSSYEQYF. The CDR3 bases are TGTGCCAGCAGTTCCTACGAGCAGTACTTC.

This clone was counted once. The chain recombines TRBV5-4 with TRBJ2-1, with 11 bases lining up with TRBD2. J was trimmed by 7 bases and V by 4 bases; bases with no gene match: 7. Germline V gene data show CDR1 as SGHNT and CDR2 as YYREEE (reference sequence). The CDR3 extends over 15 amino acids. The CDR3 region is CASSQLAGAGNEQFF. In nucleotides, the CDR3 is TGTGCCAGCAGCCAACTAGCGGGGGCTGGGAATGAGCAGTTCTTC.

The CDR3 here is CASSLATGVEETQYF. The CDR3 DNA is TGCGCCAGCAGCTTGGCCACAGGGGTGGAAGAGACCCAGTACTTC. The rearrangement links TRBV5-1 to TRBJ2-5; 7 nucleotides agree with TRBD1. The CDR3 is 15 residues long. In germline, CDR1 is SGHRS, CDR2 YFSETQ. Trimming removed 0 bases from V and 3 bases from J; junction bases left unmatched: 5.

This clone came up once. This sequence joins TRBV5-1 and TRBJ2-1, with 12 bases fitting TRBD2. The CDR3 length is 16 residues. V gave up 1 base and J gave up 4 bases; unmatched junction bases: 3. CDR1 SGHRS and CDR2 YFSETQ come from the germline V gene. The CDR3 loop is CASSLLTSGGYNEQFF. In DNA form, the CDR3 reads TGCGCCAGCAGCTTGCTGACTAGCGGGGGATACAATGAGCAGTTCTTC.

The chain has TRBV28 and TRBJ1-2; tentative D call: TRBD1 (5 bases). The germline V gene has CDR1 MDHEN and CDR2 SYDVKM. V was cut by 3 bases and J by 4 bases, with 9 bases left in between. CDR3 length: 13 residues. The CDR3 protein is CASSFSQGYGYTF. The CDR3 DNA is TGTGCCAGCAGTTTTAGCCAGGGCTATGGCTACACCTTC.

There are a few counts of this clone. This chain links TRBV18 with TRBJ1-5; 7 bases line up with TRBD1. The CDR3 spans 15 residues. Trimming took 3 bases from V and 6 from J; bases not matched to a gene: 8. The V gene's germline CDR1 is KGHSH and CDR2 LQKENI. CDR3 bases: TGTGCCAGCTCACCGCGGACAGGAGGGGGTCAGCCCCAGCATTTT. Translated, it gives CASSPRTGGGQPQHF. The variable domain in full, completed from reference TRBV18 and TRBJ1-5, reads NAGVMQNPRHLVRRRGQEARLRCSPMKGHSHVYWYRQLPEEGLKFMVYLQKENIIDESGMPKERFSAEFPKEGPSILRIQQVVRGDSAAYFCASSPRTGGGQPQHFGDGTRLSIL.

This CDR3 is CAVQAPRAANVLTF. As DNA, the CDR3 is TGTGCCGTCCAGGCCCCGAGAGCGGCCAACGTCCTGACTTTC. The V and J genes are TRBV6-6 and TRBJ2-6; the D is unclear. The CDR3 has 14 residues. Trimming took 11 bases from V and 6 from J, leaving 17 bases between them. CDR1 MNHNY and CDR2 SVGAGI come from the germline V gene (reference sequence).

Remarks on this clone: The same CDR3 is also encoded by other DNA sequences in this sample. J is TRBJ2-7 and V is TRBV2, with D possibly TRBD1 on 6 matching bases. V lost 6 bases to trimming and J lost 0 bases, with 9 bases between them. Germline V gene data show CDR1 as SNHLY and CDR2 as FYNNEI. The CDR3 totals 13 residues. CDR3 sequence: CASRRDTSYEQYF. CDR3 DNA: TGTGCCAGCAGACGGGACACCTCCTACGAGCAGTACTTC.

Written as DNA, the CDR3 is TGTGCCAGCACCTCCCAGAGTCCCGTCGGTGAAGCTTTCTTT. Translated, it gives CASTSQSPVGEAFF. The gene calls are TRBV28 and TRBJ1-1; D call uncertain. This CDR3 spans 14 amino acids. V lost 7 bases to trimming and J lost 7 bases, with 19 bases between them. Germline lookup yields CDR1 MDHEN and CDR2 SYDVKM.

This clone has just one count. The genes are TRBV27 and TRBJ2-7, with 8 bases fitting TRBD2. Germline V CDR1 and CDR2: MNHEY, SMNVEV (reference sequence). J gave up 4 bases and V 1 base, and 9 bases lay outside the gene matches. The CDR3 totals 16 residues. CDR3 in DNA: TGTGCCAGCAGTTTATACGGGACTAGGGATCAGTACGAGCAGTACTTC. This sequence encodes CASSLYGTRDQYEQYF.